The 22 T cell receptor beta chains below were found in one sample sequenced in a study of CD8 T cells in Susac syndrome. Roughly 0.45 to 1 ug RNA was reverse transcribed with random hexamers. TCRdb ran MiXCR on the immunoSEQ multiplex PCR reads and lists one entry per CDR3 protein. Among 240,000 or so distinct CDR3 sequences listed, 90% to 97% were seen once. Sequenced: CD4+ T cells from PBMCs. These receptors all come from a human donor with Susac syndrome.

The chain is built from TRBV21-1 and TRBJ2-5. TRBV21-1 is labeled a pseudogene. The CDR3 has 15 residues. The CDR3 spells CASSKASAFQETQYF. The CDR3 nucleotides are TGTGCCAGCAGCAAAGCGTCAGCCTTCCAAGAGACCCAGTACTTC.

This clonotype was recorded a few times. This chain connects TRBV20-1 to TRBJ2-7; TRBD1 matches 9 bases. The CDR3 runs 14 residues. The V segment lost 0 bases and the J segment 7 bases; nucleotides outside the gene matches: 7. Looked up from germline, CDR1 is DFQATT and CDR2 is SNEGSKA (reference sequence). CDR3 loop: CSARDRAGQGEQYF. CDR3 in DNA: TGCAGTGCTAGAGATCGAGCGGGACAGGGTGAGCAGTACTTC.

A remark on this clonotype: The junction departs from the called germline gene at one end, perhaps through a read error. The chain is built from TRBV11-2 and TRBJ1-1, with a weak D call TRBD1 (5 bases). CDR1 is SGHAT, CDR2 FQNNGV, per germline. This CDR3 is 14 amino acids long. DNA for the CDR3: TGTGCCAGCAGCTTAGACCGACAGCTCCGTGAAGTTTTCTTT. Translating gives CASSLDRQLREVFF.

V and J are TRBV11-2 and TRBJ2-4, with 8 bases fitting TRBD2. The CDR3 loop spans 14 amino acids. Losses at the gene ends were 5 bases for V and 8 bases for J; bases not matched to a gene: 8. Germline V gives CDR1 SGHAT, CDR2 FQNNGV. DNA of the CDR3: TGTGCCAGCAGCGGGGAAGCGGGAGCCCACATTCAGTACTTC. This codes for CASSGEAGAHIQYF.

A note on this clonotype: One junction end disagrees with the germline gene, perhaps due to a read error. The chain carries TRBV20-1 and TRBJ2-3, with 9 bases lining up with TRBD2. The CDR3 covers 15 residues. The germline V gene has CDR1 DFQATT and CDR2 SNEGSKA (reference sequence). The CDR3 DNA follows: TGCAGTGTTAGACTAGCGGCCACTAGCACAGATACGCAGTATTTT. Translated, it gives CSVRLAATSTDTQYF.

V is TRBV27 and J is TRBJ1-1; 9 positions agree with TRBD1. V lost 3 bases and J lost 5; bases outside the gene matches: 1. The CDR3 has 13 residues. Germline CDR1 MNHEY, CDR2 SMNVEV (reference sequence). As DNA, the CDR3 is TGTGCCAGCAGTTTCGACAGGGGGACTGAAGCTTTCTTT. This encodes CASSFDRGTEAFF.

The V call is TRBV6-1, the J call TRBJ1-2; no firm D call. The CDR3 runs 13 residues. The germline V gene encodes CDR1 MNHNS and CDR2 SASEGT. Trimming cost V 6 bases and J 14 bases, with 22 bases left between them. This chain's CDR3 is CASSPIKSPVGTF. The CDR3 nucleotides read TGTGCCAGCAGCCCGATAAAGAGCCCCGTCGGGACCTTC.

A remark on this clonotype: Compared with germline, one end of the junction differs, possibly owing to a read error. CDR3 bases: TGTGCCTGGAGTGTGAGCCCCGCTAAGGAAAAACTGTTTTTT. Amino acid sequence: CAWSVSPAKEKLFF. The chain couples TRBV30 to TRBJ1-4; D gene ambiguous. Germline V gene sequence: CDR1 GTSNPN, CDR2 SVGIG (reference sequence). The CDR3 contains 14 residues.

This chain uses TRBV12-3 or TRBV12-4 with TRBJ2-5; TRBD2 aligns across 12 bases. The CDR3 consists of 18 residues. With 6 bases clipped from V and 2 bases from J, the junction kept 13 bases outside the gene matches. CDR3 region: CASSGRTSGTSGQETQYF. For the CDR3, the DNA is TGTGCCAGCAGCGGACGGACTAGCGGGACATCCGGGCAAGAGACCCAGTACTTC.

This sequence joins TRBV15 and TRBJ2-2; 9 bases are a match to TRBD2. With 0 bases clipped from V and 7 bases from J, the junction kept 9 bases outside the gene matches. The CDR3 totals 17 residues. Germline V gives CDR1 LNHNV, CDR2 YYDKDF (reference sequence). The CDR3 reads CATSRDPGGRVVGELFF. The CDR3 DNA follows: TGTGCCACCAGCAGAGATCCCGGCGGGAGGGTTGTCGGGGAGCTGTTTTTT.

The V gene is TRBV6-2 or TRBV6-3, the J gene TRBJ2-6; unclear D gene. There are 12 residues in the CDR3. Looked up from germline, CDR1 is MNHEY and CDR2 is SVGEGT. V was clipped by 7 bases and J by 4 bases, with 5 bases between them. CDR3 nucleotides: TGTGCCAGCACGAGCGGGGCCAACGTCCTGACTTTC. Residues: CASTSGANVLTF.

V and J are TRBV7-9 and TRBJ2-7; D is possibly TRBD1 (5 bases). This CDR3 region has 13 residues. The germline V gene encodes CDR1 SEHNR and CDR2 FQNEAQ (reference sequence). Trimming took off 11 bases at V and 1 base at J, with 15 bases between the two ends. CDR3 region: CASQGSTSYEQYF. The CDR3 DNA is TGTGCCTCCCAGGGTAGCACTTCCTACGAGCAGTACTTC.

The V gene is TRBV7-6, the J gene TRBJ2-7, with D possibly TRBD2 on 5 matching bases. Germline values: CDR1 SGHVS, CDR2 FNYEAQ. The CDR3 runs 14 residues. V lost 4 bases, J lost 7 bases, and 17 bases lay in between. The CDR3, as DNA: TGTGCCAGCAGCTCCGACTACCAGGTTGGGGAGCAGTACTTC. This gives the protein CASSSDYQVGEQYF.

The V gene is TRBV28, the J gene TRBJ2-7, with D perhaps assigned TRBD1 or TRBD2 (5 bases each). The CDR3 contains 14 residues. The V and J ends lost 5 bases and 5 bases respectively, with 16 bases between them. Germline CDR1 MDHEN, CDR2 SYDVKM. The CDR3: CASSPGTMVNEQYF. CDR3 in DNA: TGTGCCAGCAGTCCCGGGACCATGGTAAACGAGCAGTACTTC.

Regarding this clonotype: At one boundary the junction diverges from the germline segment, which might be a read error. The chain links TRBV25-1 to TRBJ2-1; D unresolved. Per germline, CDR1 MGHDK and CDR2 SYGVNS. CDR3 length equals 11 residues. CDR3 DNA sequence: TGTGCCAGCGGCCTATACAATGAGCGGTTCTTC. It translates to CASGLYNERFF.

This sequence joins TRBV2 and TRBJ2-1; unclear D gene. The CDR3 totals 11 residues. Trimming cost V 4 bases and J 7 bases, with 5 bases left between them. CDR1 SNHLY and CDR2 FYNNEI come from the germline V gene. The CDR3 sequence: CASSGANEQFF. The CDR3 DNA reads TGTGCCAGCAGTGGTGCGAATGAGCAGTTCTTC.

The chain links TRBV6-5 to TRBJ2-1, with a possible D match to TRBD2 (5 bases). V lost 7 bases and J 9 bases, leaving 22 bases between the germline ends. Per germline, CDR1 MNHEY and CDR2 SVGAGI. The length of the CDR3 is 15 residues. This chain's CDR3 is CASTEGAYTRGEQFF. The DNA of the CDR3 is TGTGCCAGCACCGAGGGAGCCTACACGCGCGGTGAGCAGTTCTTC.

V and J are TRBV20-1 and TRBJ1-1; D is unresolved. With 3 bases removed from V and 1 base from J, the gap between germline ends came to 3 bases. The CDR3 loop spans 11 amino acids. Per the germline V gene, CDR1 is DFQATT and CDR2 is SNEGSKA (reference sequence). The DNA for the CDR3 is TGCAGTGCTAGGTGGAACACTGAAGCTTTCTTT. It yields the protein CSARWNTEAFF.

This rearrangement joins TRBV29-1 to TRBJ1-1; unclear D gene. The V end was cut by 7 bases, the J end by 3 bases, with 12 bases between. This CDR3 is built from 12 residues. The V gene's germline CDR1 is SQVTM and CDR2 ANQGSEA. The CDR3 loop reads CSARASDTEAFF. The CDR3 bases are TGCAGCGCCAGAGCATCGGACACTGAAGCTTTCTTT.

CDR3 residues: CASRQETVRGYTF. CDR3 DNA: TGTGCCAGCAGACAAGAGACCGTCCGTGGCTACACCTTC. The V gene is TRBV7-9, the J gene TRBJ1-2; D gene ambiguous. Germline V lookup: CDR1 SEHNR, CDR2 FQNEAQ (reference sequence). V lost 6 bases to trimming and J lost 7 bases, with 15 bases between them. This CDR3 is built from 13 residues.

The rearrangement uses TRBV6-7 and TRBJ2-7; the match to TRBD2 covers 9 bases. TRBV6-7 counts as an open reading frame of uncertain function. The CDR3 covers 14 residues. V shed 0 bases and J 9 bases; nucleotides not matched to a gene: 6. DNA for the CDR3: TGTGCCAGCAGTTACTCCTGCGGGAGGGTAGTGCAGTACTTC. Translated, it gives CASSYSCGRVVQYF.

The V gene is TRBV29-1, the J gene TRBJ2-7, with 9 bases fitting TRBD1. CDR3 length equals 14 residues. Germline loops: CDR1 SQVTM, CDR2 ANQGSEA. Trimming cost V 6 bases and J 2 bases; bases outside gene matches: 8. Here the CDR3 DNA reads TGCAGCGTAGCTTGGGGACAGGGTACCTACGAGCAGTACTTC. It encodes CSVAWGQGTYEQYF.